This T cell receptor beta chain was retrieved from a study of T cell responses to AZD1222 COVID-19 vaccine. Study information: Timing groups of about 4 and about 12 weeks for second doses were pooled.

On this clone: Its specificity is unknown.

Data came from immunoSEQ multiplex PCR; TCRdb stores just in-frame clones and leaves some out. Here the sample spans about 140,000 clones, roughly 82% being singletons. Study-wide results and caveats: Seropositive status at baseline applied to only six AZD1222 recipients. A mostly white British donor set with more females was recruited, and clonal diversity was possibly underestimated.

The sequence was obtained from an adult in good health. Sample: peripheral blood, taken on day 0 of AZD1222 vaccination.

The CDR3 reads CASSPGQLNTEAFF. CDR3 bases: TGTGCCAGCAGCCCCGGACAGTTGAACACTGAAGCTTTCTTT. The V gene is TRBV2, the J gene TRBJ1-1; a weak D match, TRBD1 (6 bases). CDR3 length: 14 residues. Trimming left V 6 bases short and J 0 bases short, with 11 bases between. Germline V gives CDR1 SNHLY, CDR2 FYNNEI.